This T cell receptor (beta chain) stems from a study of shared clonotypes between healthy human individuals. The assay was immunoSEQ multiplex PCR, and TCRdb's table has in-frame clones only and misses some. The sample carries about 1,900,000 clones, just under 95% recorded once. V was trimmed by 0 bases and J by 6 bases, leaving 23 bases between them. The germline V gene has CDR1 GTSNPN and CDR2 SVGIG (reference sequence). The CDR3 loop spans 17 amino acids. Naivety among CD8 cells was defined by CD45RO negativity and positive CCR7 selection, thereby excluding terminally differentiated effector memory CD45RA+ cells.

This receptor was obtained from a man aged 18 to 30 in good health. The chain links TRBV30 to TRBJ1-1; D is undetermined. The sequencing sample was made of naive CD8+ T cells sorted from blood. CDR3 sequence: CAWSVISVDVVSAEAFF. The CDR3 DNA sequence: TGTGCCTGGAGTGTAATTTCGGTGGACGTTGTAAGCGCTGAAGCTTTCTTT.